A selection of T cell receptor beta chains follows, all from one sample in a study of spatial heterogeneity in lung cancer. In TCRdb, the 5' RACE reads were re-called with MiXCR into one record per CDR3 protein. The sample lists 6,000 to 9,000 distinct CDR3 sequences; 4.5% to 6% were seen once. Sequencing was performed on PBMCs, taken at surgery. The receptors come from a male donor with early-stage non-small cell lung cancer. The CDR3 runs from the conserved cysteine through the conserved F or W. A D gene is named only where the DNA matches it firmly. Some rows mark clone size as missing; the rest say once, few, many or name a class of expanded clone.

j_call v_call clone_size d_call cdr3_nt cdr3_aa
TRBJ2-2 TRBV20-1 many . TGCAGTGCTAGCCCACTAGCAACGAACACCGGGGAGCTGTTTTTT CSASPLATNTGELFF
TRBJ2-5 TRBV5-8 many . TGTGCCAGCAGCTCCCTGGGGTACCAAGAGACCCAGTACTTC CASSSLGYQETQYF
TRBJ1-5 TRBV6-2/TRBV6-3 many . TGTGCCAGCAGTTACTTCGCAGGGGCAGATCAGCCCCAGCATTTT CASSYFAGADQPQHF
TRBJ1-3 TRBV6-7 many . TGTGCCAGCAGTTACTCGAACTCCGGAAGAAACACCATATATTTT CASSYSNSGRNTIYF
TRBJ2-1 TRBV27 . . TGTGCCAGCAGTTTATCGGGGGGGGCAGGACCCTACAATGAGCAGTTCTTC CASSLSGGAGPYNEQFF
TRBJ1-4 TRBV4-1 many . TGCGCCAGCAGCCAAGATTCTGGGCAGAATGAAAAACTGTTTTTT CASSQDSGQNEKLFF
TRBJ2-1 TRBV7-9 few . TGTGCCAGCATGGGGGGCTATGAGCAGTTCTTC CASMGGYEQFF
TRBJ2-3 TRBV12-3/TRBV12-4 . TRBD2 TGTGCCAGCAGGGCTCTAGCGGGAGGGCCGGATACGCAGTATTTT CASRALAGGPDTQYF
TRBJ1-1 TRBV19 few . TGTGCCAGTAGTATAGGGGGCTGGACTGAAGCTTTCTTT CASSIGGWTEAFF
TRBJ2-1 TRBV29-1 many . TGCAGCGTTGTTCTTAATGAGCAGTTCTTC CSVVLNEQFF
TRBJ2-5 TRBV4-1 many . TGCGCCAGCAGCCACCCAGGGGTAGAGACCCAGTACTTC CASSHPGVETQYF
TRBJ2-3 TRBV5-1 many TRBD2 TGCGCCAGCAACCAGGGCGGGAGTGAGACAGATACGCAGTATTTT CASNQGGSETDTQYF
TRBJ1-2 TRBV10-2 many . TGCGCCAGCAGTGAGTCGCAAGGGAGAAGCGGCTACACCTTC CASSESQGRSGYTF
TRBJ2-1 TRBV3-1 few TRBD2 TGTGCCAGCAGCCAAGTGCGGGGGGGCCAATACAATGAGCAGTTCTTC CASSQVRGGQYNEQFF
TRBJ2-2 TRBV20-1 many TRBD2 TGCAGTGCGGAAGGGACTAGCGGGTCCACCGGGGAGCTGTTTTTT CSAEGTSGSTGELFF
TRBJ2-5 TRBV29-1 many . TGCAGCGTAGCAAGACAGGAGGCGCAGACCCAGTACTTC CSVARQEAQTQYF
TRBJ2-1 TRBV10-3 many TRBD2 TGTGCAATTAGCGGGGAGGGCAATGAGCAGTTCTTC CAISGEGNEQFF
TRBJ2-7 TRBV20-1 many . TGCAGTGCTAGAGGTGCATATGGGGGCAGCTCCTACGAGCAGTACTTC CSARGAYGGSSYEQYF
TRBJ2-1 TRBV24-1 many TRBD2 TGTGCCACCAGTGATTCCCCTAGCGGGAGGGCCCCTAATGAGCAGTTCTTC CATSDSPSGRAPNEQFF
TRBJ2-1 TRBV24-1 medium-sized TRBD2 TGTGCCACCAGTGATTTCGGAGCGGGAGGGGGTTTATACAATGAGCAGTTCTTC CATSDFGAGGGLYNEQFF
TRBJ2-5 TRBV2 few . TGTGCCAGCAGAGCCGACAACGGTAGGGAGACCCAGTACTTC CASRADNGRETQYF
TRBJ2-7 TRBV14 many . TGTGCCAGCAGCCAAGATCCCGGCAGGGTAATTGGAACGTCCTACGAGCAGTACTTC CASSQDPGRVIGTSYEQYF
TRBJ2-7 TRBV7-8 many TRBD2 TGTGCCAGCAGCTTAGGACTAGCCAGAGGCGAGCAGTACTTC CASSLGLARGEQYF
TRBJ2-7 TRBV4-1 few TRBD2 TGCGCCAGCAGCCTTCTAGCGGGATACGAGCAGTACTTC CASSLLAGYEQYF
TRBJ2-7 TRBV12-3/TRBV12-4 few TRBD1 TGTGCCAGCAGTTTAGTTGGGGACAGCTCCTACGAGCAGTACTTC CASSLVGDSSYEQYF
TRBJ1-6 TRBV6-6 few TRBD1 TGTGCCAGCAGTCCCACCGGGACAGAGTATAATTCACCCCTCCACTTT CASSPTGTEYNSPLHF
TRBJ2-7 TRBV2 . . TGTGCCAGCAGTGAGAAATGGGTTTTGTCCTACGAGCAGTACTTC CASSEKWVLSYEQYF
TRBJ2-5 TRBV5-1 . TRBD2 TGCGCCAGCAGCTTGGCTACTAGCGCCCCCCTTGTGGAGACCCAGTACTTC CASSLATSAPLVETQYF
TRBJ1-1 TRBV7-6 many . TGTGCCAGCAGCTCCTCCGGGGGGGTGAACACTGAAGCTTTCTTT CASSSSGGVNTEAFF
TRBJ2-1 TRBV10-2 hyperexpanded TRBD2 TGCGCCAGCAGTCGTAGCGGGAGAATTGAGCAGTTCTTC CASSRSGRIEQFF
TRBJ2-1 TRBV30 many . TGTGCCTGCCTGGGCCATGAGCAGTTCTTC CACLGHEQFF
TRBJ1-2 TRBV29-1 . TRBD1 TGCAGCGTTGCCCAGGGGGCGACGAACTATGGCTACACCTTC CSVAQGATNYGYTF
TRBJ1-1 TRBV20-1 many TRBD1 TGCAGTGCTAGGGACCCCGGGACAGGGGACACGGGGGAAGCTTTCTTT CSARDPGTGDTGEAFF
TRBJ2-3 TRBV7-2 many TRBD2 TGTGCCAGCAGCTTAGCCGGGACTAGCGGGGGGGCAGATACGCAGTATTTT CASSLAGTSGGADTQYF
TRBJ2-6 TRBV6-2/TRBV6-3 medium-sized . TGTGCCAGCAGTTACACCTCCTCTGGGGCCAACGTCCTGACTTTC CASSYTSSGANVLTF
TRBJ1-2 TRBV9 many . TGTGCCAGCAGCGTAGCAGGAGGCCTCTTC CASSVAGGLF
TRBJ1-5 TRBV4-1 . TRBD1 TGCGCCAGCAGCCAGGACGAGGGGGCTTTTGCTCAGCCCCAGCATTTT CASSQDEGAFAQPQHF
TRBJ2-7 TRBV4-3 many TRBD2 TGCGCCAGCAGCCAAGATGGCGGGAGGGCGTCAGGGGACGAGCAGTACTTC CASSQDGGRASGDEQYF
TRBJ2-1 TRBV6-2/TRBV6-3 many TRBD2 TGTGCCAGCGGGCGGGAGGGAAACAATGAGCAGTTCTTC CASGREGNNEQFF
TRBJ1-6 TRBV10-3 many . TGTGCCATCAGTGAGTCGTTAGACTCCCCCTCACCCCTCCACTTT CAISESLDSPSPLHF
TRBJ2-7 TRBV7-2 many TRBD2 TGTGCCAGCAGCACTGGACTAGCGGGAGGATCCTACGAGCAGTACTTC CASSTGLAGGSYEQYF
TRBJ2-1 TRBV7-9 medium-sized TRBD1 TGTGCCAGCAGCGACGGACAGGGGGGCTCCTACAATGAGCAGTTCTTC CASSDGQGGSYNEQFF
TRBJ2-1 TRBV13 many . TGTGCCAGCAGCTCTAGAACTAACAATGAGCAGTTCTTC CASSSRTNNEQFF
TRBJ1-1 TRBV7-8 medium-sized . TGTGCCAGCAGCTTAGGGGCAGAATGGCGGAACACTGAAGCTTTCTTT CASSLGAEWRNTEAFF
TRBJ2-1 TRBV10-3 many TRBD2 TGTGCCAGCGTTAGCGGGAGAGGGGGTATTGAGCAGTTCTTC CASVSGRGGIEQFF
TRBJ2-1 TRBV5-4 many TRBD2 TGTGCCAGCAGCTTCCCCACTAGCGGGAGGGCGCATGAGCAGTTCTTC CASSFPTSGRAHEQFF
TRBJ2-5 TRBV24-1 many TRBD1 TGTGCCACCAGTCGGACAGGGTGGGGAGTGACCCAGTACTTC CATSRTGWGVTQYF
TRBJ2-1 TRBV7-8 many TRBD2 TGTGCCAGCAGCCCCGGGACTAGCGGGAGCAATGAGCAGTTCTTC CASSPGTSGSNEQFF
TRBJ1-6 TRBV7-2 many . TGTGCCAGCAGCTTAAGAGTGACAGACTATAATTCACCCCTCCACTTT CASSLRVTDYNSPLHF
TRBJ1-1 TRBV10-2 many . TGCGCCAGCAGTGCCCGTCTTGGGGCTTCTAGCACTGAAGCTTTCTTT CASSARLGASSTEAFF
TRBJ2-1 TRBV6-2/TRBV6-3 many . TGTGCCAGCAGTTCGCACAGGCCAGCCTACAATGAGCAGTTCTTC CASSSHRPAYNEQFF
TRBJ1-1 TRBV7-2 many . TGTGCCAGCAAATTAGCCCCCCCGCAGGGGGAAGCTTTCTTT CASKLAPPQGEAFF
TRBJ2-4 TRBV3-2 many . TGTGCCAGCCTCATCTACGGCGGGAGGCTAGCCAAAAACATTCAGTACTTC CASLIYGGRLAKNIQYF